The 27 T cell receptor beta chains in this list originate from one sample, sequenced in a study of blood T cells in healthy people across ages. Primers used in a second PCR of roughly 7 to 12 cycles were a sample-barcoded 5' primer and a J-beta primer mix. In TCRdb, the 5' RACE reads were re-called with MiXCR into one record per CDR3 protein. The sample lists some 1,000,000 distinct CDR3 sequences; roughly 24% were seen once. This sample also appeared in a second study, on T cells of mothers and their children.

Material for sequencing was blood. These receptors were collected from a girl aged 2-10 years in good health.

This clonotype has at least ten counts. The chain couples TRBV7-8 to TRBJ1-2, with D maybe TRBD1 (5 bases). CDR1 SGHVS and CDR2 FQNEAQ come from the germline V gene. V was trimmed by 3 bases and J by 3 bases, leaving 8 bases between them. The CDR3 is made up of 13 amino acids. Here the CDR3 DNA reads TGTGCCAGCAGCTTGGGACCCTACTATGGCTACACCTTC. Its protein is CASSLGPYYGYTF.

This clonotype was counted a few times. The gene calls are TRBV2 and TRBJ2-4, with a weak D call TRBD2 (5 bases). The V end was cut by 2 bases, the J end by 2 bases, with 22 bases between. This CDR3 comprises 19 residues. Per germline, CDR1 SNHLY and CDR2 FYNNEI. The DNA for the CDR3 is TGTGCCAGCAGTGAATTCAACAGACCAGGTCCCGGGACCAAAAACATTCAGTACTTC. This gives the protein CASSEFNRPGPGTKNIQYF.

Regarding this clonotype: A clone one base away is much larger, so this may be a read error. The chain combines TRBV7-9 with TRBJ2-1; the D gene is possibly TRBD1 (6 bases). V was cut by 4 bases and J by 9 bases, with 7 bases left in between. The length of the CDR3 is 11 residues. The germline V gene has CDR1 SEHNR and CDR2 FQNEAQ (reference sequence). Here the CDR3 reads CASSSGVEQFF. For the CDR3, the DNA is TGTGCCAGCAGCTCAGGGGTTGAGCAGTTCTTC.

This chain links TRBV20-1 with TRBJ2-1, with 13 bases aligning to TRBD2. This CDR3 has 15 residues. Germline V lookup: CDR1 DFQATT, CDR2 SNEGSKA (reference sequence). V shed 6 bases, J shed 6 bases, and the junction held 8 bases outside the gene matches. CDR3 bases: TGCAGTGCCCGGACTAGCGGGAGTGTGGGCAATGAGCAGTTCTTC. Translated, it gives CSARTSGSVGNEQFF.

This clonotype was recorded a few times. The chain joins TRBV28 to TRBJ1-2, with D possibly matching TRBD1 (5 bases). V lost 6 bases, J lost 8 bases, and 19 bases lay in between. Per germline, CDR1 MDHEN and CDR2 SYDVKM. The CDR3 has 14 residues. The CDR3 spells CASSPLDSWRGYTF. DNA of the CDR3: TGTGCCAGCAGCCCCCTAGACAGTTGGAGGGGCTACACCTTC.

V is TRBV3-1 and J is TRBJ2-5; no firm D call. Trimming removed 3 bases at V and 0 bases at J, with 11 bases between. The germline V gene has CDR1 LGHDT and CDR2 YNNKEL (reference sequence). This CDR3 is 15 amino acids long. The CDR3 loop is CASSHLARYQETQYF. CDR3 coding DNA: TGTGCCAGCAGCCATCTCGCACGGTACCAAGAGACCCAGTACTTC.

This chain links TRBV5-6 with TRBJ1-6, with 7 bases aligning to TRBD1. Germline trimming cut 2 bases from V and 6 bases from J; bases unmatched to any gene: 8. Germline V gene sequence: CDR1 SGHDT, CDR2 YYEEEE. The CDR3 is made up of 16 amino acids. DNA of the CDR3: TGTGCCAGCAGCTTATGGTTCGGGACAGTTAATTCACCCCTCCACTTT. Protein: CASSLWFGTVNSPLHF. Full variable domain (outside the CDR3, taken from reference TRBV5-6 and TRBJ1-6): DAGVTQSPTHLIKTRGQQVTLRCSPKSGHDTVSWYQQALGQGPQFIFQYYEEEERQRGNFPDRFSGHQFPNYSSELNVNALLLGDSALYLCASSLWFGTVNSPLHFGNGTRLTVT.

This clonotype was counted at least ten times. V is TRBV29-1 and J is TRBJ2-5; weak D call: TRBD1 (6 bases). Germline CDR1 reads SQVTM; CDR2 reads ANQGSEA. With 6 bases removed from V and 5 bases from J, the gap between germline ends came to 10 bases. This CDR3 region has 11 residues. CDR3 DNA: TGCAGCGTCGCAGGGGTCGAGACCCAGTACTTC. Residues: CSVAGVETQYF.

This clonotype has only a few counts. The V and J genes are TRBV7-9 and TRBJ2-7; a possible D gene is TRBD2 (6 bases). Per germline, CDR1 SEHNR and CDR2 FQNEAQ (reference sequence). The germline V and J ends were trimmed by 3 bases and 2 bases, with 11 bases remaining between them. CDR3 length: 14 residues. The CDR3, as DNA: TGTGCCAGCAGCTTTGGGGACTCCACCTACGAGCAGTACTTC. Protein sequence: CASSFGDSTYEQYF. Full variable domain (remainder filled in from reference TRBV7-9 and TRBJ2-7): DTGVSQNPRHKITKRGQNVTFRCDPISEHNRLYWYRQTLGQGPEFLTYFQNEAQLEKSRLLSDRFSAERPKGSFSTLEIQRTEQGDSAMYLCASSFGDSTYEQYFGPGTRLTVT.

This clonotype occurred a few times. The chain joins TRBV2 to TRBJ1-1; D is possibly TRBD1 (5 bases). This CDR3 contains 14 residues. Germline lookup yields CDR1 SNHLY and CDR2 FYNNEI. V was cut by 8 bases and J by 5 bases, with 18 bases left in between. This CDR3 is CASRQGPGGTEAFF. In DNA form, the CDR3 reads TGTGCCAGCCGCCAGGGACCGGGGGGAACTGAAGCTTTCTTT.

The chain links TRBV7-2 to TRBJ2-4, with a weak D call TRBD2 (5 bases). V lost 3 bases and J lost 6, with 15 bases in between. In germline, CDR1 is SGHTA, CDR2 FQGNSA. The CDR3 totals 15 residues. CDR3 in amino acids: CASSFNRGALNIQYF. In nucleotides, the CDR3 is TGTGCCAGCAGCTTTAACCGGGGAGCTCTAAACATTCAGTACTTC.

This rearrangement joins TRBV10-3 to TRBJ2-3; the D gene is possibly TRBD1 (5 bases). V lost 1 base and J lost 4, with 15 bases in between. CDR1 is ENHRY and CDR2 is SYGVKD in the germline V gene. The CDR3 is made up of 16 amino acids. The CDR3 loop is CAISEYGRDYSDTQYF. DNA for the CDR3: TGTGCCATCAGTGAGTACGGCAGGGATTATTCAGATACGCAGTATTTT.

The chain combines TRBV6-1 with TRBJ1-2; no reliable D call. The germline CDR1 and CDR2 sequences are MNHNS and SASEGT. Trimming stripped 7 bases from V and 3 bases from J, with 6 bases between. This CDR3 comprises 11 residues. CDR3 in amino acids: CASIKDYGYTF. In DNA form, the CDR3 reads TGTGCCAGCATCAAGGACTATGGCTACACCTTC.

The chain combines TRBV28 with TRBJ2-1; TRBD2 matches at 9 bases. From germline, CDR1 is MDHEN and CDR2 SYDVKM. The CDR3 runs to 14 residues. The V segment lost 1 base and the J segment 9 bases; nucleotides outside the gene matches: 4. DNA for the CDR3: TGTGCCAGCAGTTTATTAGCGGGAGCGGTTGAGCAGTTCTTC. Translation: CASSLLAGAVEQFF.

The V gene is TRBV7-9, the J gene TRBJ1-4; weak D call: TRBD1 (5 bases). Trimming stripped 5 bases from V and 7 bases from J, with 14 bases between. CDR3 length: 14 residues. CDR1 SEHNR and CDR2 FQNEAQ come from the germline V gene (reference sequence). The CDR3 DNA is TGTGCCAGCAGCCCGCGGGACGGCAGTGAAAAACTGTTTTTT. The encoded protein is CASSPRDGSEKLFF.

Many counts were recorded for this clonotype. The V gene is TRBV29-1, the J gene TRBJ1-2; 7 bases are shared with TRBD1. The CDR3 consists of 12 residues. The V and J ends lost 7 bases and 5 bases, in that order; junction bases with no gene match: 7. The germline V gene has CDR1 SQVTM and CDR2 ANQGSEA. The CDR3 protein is CSARGGNYGYTF. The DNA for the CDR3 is TGCAGCGCCAGGGGGGGGAATTATGGCTACACCTTC.

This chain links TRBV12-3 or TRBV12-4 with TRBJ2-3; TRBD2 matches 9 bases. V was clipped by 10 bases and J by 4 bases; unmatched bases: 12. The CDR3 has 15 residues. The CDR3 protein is CATDPLAGAADTQYF. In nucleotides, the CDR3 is TGTGCCACCGACCCCTTAGCGGGGGCTGCAGATACGCAGTATTTT.

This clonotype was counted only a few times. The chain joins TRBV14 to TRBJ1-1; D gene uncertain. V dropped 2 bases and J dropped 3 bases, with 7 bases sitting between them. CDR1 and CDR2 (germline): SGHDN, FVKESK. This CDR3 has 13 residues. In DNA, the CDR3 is TGTGCCAGCAGCCAACAATTGGACACTGAAGCTTTCTTT. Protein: CASSQQLDTEAFF.

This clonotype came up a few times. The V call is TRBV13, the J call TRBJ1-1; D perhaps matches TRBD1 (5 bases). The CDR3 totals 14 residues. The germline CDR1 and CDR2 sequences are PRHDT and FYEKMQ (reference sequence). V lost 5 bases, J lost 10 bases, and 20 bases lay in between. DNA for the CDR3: TGTGCCAGCAGCCAAAACCCCCAGACAGTCGGAGCTTTCTTT. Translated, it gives CASSQNPQTVGAFF.

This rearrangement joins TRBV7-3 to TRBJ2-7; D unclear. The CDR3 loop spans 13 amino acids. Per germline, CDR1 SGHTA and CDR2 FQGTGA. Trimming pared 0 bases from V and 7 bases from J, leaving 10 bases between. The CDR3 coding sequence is TGTGCCAGCAGCTTAACGCCGACGGCTGAGCAGTACTTC. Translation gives CASSLTPTAEQYF.

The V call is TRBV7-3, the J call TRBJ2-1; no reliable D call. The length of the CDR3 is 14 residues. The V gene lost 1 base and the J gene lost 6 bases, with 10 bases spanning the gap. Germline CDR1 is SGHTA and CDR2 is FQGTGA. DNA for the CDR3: TGTGCCAGCAGCTTAAACCTATTAGCCAATGAGCAGTTCTTC. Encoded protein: CASSLNLLANEQFF.

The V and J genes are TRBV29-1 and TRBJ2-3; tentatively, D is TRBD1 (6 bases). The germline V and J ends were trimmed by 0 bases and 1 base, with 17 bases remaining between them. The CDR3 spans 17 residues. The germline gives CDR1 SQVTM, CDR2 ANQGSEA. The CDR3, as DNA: TGCAGCGTTGAAGATCATGGGCGAGGGGGTGGCACAGATACGCAGTATTTT. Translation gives CSVEDHGRGGGTDTQYF.

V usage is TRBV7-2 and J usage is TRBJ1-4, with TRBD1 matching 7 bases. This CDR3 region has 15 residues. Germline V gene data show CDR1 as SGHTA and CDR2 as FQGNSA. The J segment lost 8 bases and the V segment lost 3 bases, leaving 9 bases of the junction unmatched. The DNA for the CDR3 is TGTGCCAGCAGCTTCGCCACAGGGGTTCGAGAAAAACTGTTTTTT. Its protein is CASSFATGVREKLFF.

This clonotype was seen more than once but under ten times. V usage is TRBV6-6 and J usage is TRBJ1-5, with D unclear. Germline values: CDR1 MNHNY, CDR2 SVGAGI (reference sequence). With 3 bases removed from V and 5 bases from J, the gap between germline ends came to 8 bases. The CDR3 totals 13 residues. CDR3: CASSYSGDQPQHF. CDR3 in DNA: TGTGCCAGCAGTTATTCGGGTGATCAGCCCCAGCATTTT.

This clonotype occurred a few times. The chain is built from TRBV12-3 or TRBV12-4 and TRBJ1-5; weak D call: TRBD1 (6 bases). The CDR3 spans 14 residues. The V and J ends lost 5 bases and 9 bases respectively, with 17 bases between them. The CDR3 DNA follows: TGTGCCAGCAGTCCCGGGACATCGTCTTCGCCCCAGCATTTT. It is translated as CASSPGTSSSPQHF.

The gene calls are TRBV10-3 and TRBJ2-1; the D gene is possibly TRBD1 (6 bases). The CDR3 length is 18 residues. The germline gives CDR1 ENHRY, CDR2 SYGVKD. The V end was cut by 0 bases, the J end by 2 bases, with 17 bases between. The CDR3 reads CAISESAQGTYPYNEQFF. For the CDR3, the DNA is TGTGCCATCAGTGAGTCGGCGCAGGGGACATACCCCTACAATGAGCAGTTCTTC.

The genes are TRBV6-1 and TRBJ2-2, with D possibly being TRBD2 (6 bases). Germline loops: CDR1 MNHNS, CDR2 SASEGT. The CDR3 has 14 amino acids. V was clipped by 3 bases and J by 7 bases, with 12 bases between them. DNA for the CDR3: TGTGCCAGCAGTGACAGGGAGGAGGTCGGGGAGCTGTTTTTT. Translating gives CASSDREEVGELFF.